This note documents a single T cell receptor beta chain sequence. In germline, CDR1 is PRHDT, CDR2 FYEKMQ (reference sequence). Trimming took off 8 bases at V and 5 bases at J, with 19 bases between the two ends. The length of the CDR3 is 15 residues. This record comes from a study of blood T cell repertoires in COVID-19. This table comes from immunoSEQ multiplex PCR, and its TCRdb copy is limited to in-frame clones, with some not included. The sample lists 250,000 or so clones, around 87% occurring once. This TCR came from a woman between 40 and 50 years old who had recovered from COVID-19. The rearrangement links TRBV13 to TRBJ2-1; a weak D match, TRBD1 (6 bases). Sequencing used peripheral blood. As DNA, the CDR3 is TGTGCCAGCTGCCAATGGACAGAAAGTCACAATGAGCAGTTCTTC. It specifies CASCQWTESHNEQFF.